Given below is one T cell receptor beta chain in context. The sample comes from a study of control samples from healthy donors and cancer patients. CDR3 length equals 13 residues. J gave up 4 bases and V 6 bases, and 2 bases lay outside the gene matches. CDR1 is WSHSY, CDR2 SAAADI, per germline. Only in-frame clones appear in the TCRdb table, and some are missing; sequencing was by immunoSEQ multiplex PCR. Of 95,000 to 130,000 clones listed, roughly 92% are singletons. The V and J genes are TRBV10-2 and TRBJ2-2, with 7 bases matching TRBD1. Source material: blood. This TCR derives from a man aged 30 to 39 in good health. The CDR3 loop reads CASRRQGTGELFF. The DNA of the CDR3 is TGCGCCAGCAGAAGACAGGGCACCGGGGAGCTGTTTTTT.